This section outlines one T cell receptor (beta chain) sequence together with its context. Its target is unknown. This CDR3 has 13 amino acids. CDR1 and CDR2 (germline): MGHDK, SYGVNS. The germline V and J ends were trimmed by 8 bases and 0 bases, with 7 bases remaining between them. TCRdb re-derived calls from the 5' RACE reads in MiXCR, one entry per CDR3 protein. The profile covers 65,000 to 100,000 distinct CDR3 sequences, with about 13% appearing a single time and roughly 40% taken by the ten largest. The data are from a study of T-cell memory formation after mild COVID-19. Across the study: Each donor largely had its own TCR clusters. Study-level results: Clones contracting over day 15 to 85 were CD4/CD8 balanced, with later expanders leaning CD4+. Contracting CD4+ clones lay largely in CM and EM, with CD8+ ones residing in EMRA. A subset of responding clones appeared in pre-infection memory, suggesting cross-reactive memory joined.

The clonotype comes from a man younger than 35 who had mild COVID-19 (a few samples of this study predate the infection). Cell type and time point are not known. Sequencing was carried out using PBMCs or a T cell subset sorted from them (not recorded which). The gene calls are TRBV25-1 and TRBJ2-2; TRBD1 might be the D (6 bases). CDR3 bases: TGTGCCAGCGGGGACACGAACACCGGGGAGCTGTTTTTT. It is translated as CASGDTNTGELFF.